This T cell receptor beta chain is drawn from a study of blood T cell repertoires in COVID-19. Study-wide context: Acute-phase and convalescent COVID-19 samples originated in the United States, Italy and Spain.

In the authors' workflow: Amplifying reference gene primers gave estimates of nucleated cell counts. Sequencing was performed with immunoSEQ multiplex PCR; in TCRdb, only in-frame clones are kept and a portion is missing. The D gene and trimming were derived from the DNA, and the V and J assignments and clone size from that table. The data show 66,000 or so clones, about four fifths seen once. The CDR3 sequence is 13 residues long. V was clipped by 5 bases and J by 7 bases, with 12 bases between them. Germline values: CDR1 SGHAT, CDR2 FQNNGV. Sequences were obtained from peripheral blood. This receptor was taken from a human donor in a cohort sampled during active COVID-19. The genes are TRBV11-2 and TRBJ1-5; D is unclear. CDR3: CASSLGLEQPQHF. The CDR3 DNA follows: TGTGCCAGCAGCCTCGGGTTGGAGCAGCCCCAGCATTTT.